The entry below gives a single TCR beta chain sequence along with its context. One junction end does not reproduce the germline sequence, and a read error may be involved. Profiled with immunoSEQ multiplex PCR; TCRdb holds only in-frame clones, not every one. The sample contains some 60,000 clones, 90% of which appear only once. The CDR3 is 18 amino acids. Looked up from germline, CDR1 is SSHAT and CDR2 is FNYEAQ (reference sequence). The record originates from a study of blood T cell repertoires in COVID-19. Background on the study: Sources were T cells, B-cell-depleted T cells, or PBMCs; the material itself was cDNA or gDNA.

The chain uses TRBV7-7 and TRBJ1-5; a possible D gene is TRBD1 (5 bases). Specimen: peripheral blood. This sequence originates from a man aged 60-69 years with acute or convalescent COVID-19. The CDR3 bases are TGTGCTAGCAGCTTAGTAGACAAGGGGCGGAGTAGCAATCAGCCCCAGCATTTT. Its protein is CASSLVDKGRSSNQPQHF. Supplemented by reference TRBV7-7 and TRBJ1-5, the full variable domain reads GAGVSQSPRYKVTKRGQDVTLRCDPISSHATLYWYQQALGQGPEFLTYFNYEAQPDKSGLPSDRFSAERPEGSISTLTIQRTEQRDSAMYRCASSLVDKGRSSNQPQHFGDGTRLSIL.